The rows below give T cell receptor beta chains drawn from one sample of a study of blood T cell repertoires in COVID-19. Sequencing was performed with immunoSEQ multiplex PCR; in TCRdb, only in-frame clones are kept and a portion is missing. The repertoire consists of 100,000 to 150,000 clones, with around 85% occurring once and the leading ten covering approximately 17%. Sequenced: peripheral blood. Receptor source: a man aged 25-45 years with COVID-19, enrolled during active disease. The CDR3 runs from the conserved cysteine through the conserved F or W. The D gene is left open where the match is weak. Some rows have no size entry. The others give once, few or many, or a class for an expanded clone.

j_gene: TRBJ2-2; abundance: .; v_gene: TRBV10-1; d_gene: .; CDR3nt: TGCGCCAGCAGAAGACTAGATCAGGCAAAGCTGAACGCCGGGGAGCTGTTTTTT; CDR3aa: CASRRLDQAKLNAGELFF
j_gene: TRBJ2-7; abundance: .; v_gene: TRBV6-2/TRBV6-3; d_gene: TRBD2; CDR3nt: TGTGCCAGCAGTCGTAAGACTAGCGTTCTCTCCTACGAGCAGTACTTC; CDR3aa: CASSRKTSVLSYEQYF
j_gene: TRBJ1-1; abundance: .; v_gene: TRBV9; d_gene: TRBD1; CDR3nt: TGTGCCAGCAGCGTTACAGGGGTAACTGAAGCTTTCTTT; CDR3aa: CASSVTGVTEAFF
j_gene: TRBJ1-2; abundance: .; v_gene: TRBV5-1; d_gene: TRBD1; CDR3nt: TGCGCCAGCAGCTTGGCACCAGGGGGCCTAGGATATGGCTACACCTTC; CDR3aa: CASSLAPGGLGYGYTF
j_gene: TRBJ2-7; abundance: .; v_gene: TRBV7-2; d_gene: TRBD2; CDR3nt: TGTGCCAGCAGCCCACGGACTAGCGGGAGTTACGAGCAGTACTTC; CDR3aa: CASSPRTSGSYEQYF
j_gene: TRBJ2-1; abundance: .; v_gene: TRBV9; d_gene: TRBD2; CDR3nt: TGTGCCAGCAGCGGCCCAGCGGGAGGGCTTTACAATGAGCAGTTCTTC; CDR3aa: CASSGPAGGLYNEQFF
j_gene: TRBJ1-2; abundance: few; v_gene: TRBV6-5; d_gene: .; CDR3nt: TGTGCCAGCAGTTATAATTACAGGGATCACTATGGCTACACCTTC; CDR3aa: CASSYNYRDHYGYTF
j_gene: TRBJ2-7; abundance: .; v_gene: TRBV29-1; d_gene: .; CDR3nt: TGCAGCTTTGGGGCGGTCTTGGGGAGCGAGCAGTACTTC; CDR3aa: CSFGAVLGSEQYF
j_gene: TRBJ2-3; abundance: .; v_gene: TRBV27; d_gene: TRBD2; CDR3nt: TGTGCCAGCAGTTCGGGACTAGCGGGGGGAACCCCTACGCAGTATTTT; CDR3aa: CASSSGLAGGTPTQYF
j_gene: TRBJ2-7; abundance: few; v_gene: TRBV7-2; d_gene: .; CDR3nt: TGTGCCAGCAGCTTAGGTGGCAGATACTACGAGCAGTACTTC; CDR3aa: CASSLGGRYYEQYF
j_gene: TRBJ2-2; abundance: few; v_gene: TRBV7-2; d_gene: .; CDR3nt: TGTGCCAGCAGCTTAGACCCAGCTCGGGGCGGGGAGCTGTTTTTT; CDR3aa: CASSLDPARGGELFF
j_gene: TRBJ2-5; abundance: .; v_gene: TRBV11-3; d_gene: TRBD1; CDR3nt: TGTGCCAGCAGCATGGACAGGGACCAAGAGACCCAGTACTTC; CDR3aa: CASSMDRDQETQYF
j_gene: TRBJ2-4; abundance: .; v_gene: TRBV4-3; d_gene: TRBD2; CDR3nt: TGCGCCAGCAGCCAAGATTGGACTAGCGGGGCAAACATTCAGTACTTC; CDR3aa: CASSQDWTSGANIQYF
j_gene: TRBJ1-1; abundance: .; v_gene: TRBV12-3/TRBV12-4; d_gene: .; CDR3nt: TGTGCCAGCAGTTACAGGAACACTGAAGCTTTCTTT; CDR3aa: CASSYRNTEAFF
j_gene: TRBJ1-3; abundance: .; v_gene: TRBV6-5; d_gene: .; CDR3nt: TGTGCCAGCAGTTACGCCTTTCCAGGGACTGGAAACACCATATATTTT; CDR3aa: CASSYAFPGTGNTIYF
j_gene: TRBJ2-2; abundance: .; v_gene: TRBV4-1; d_gene: .; CDR3nt: TGCGCCAGCAGCCAAGATGAGGTCCGGGCAGGGTCCCCCACCGGGGAGCTGTTTTTT; CDR3aa: CASSQDEVRAGSPTGELFF
j_gene: TRBJ2-3; abundance: .; v_gene: TRBV7-9; d_gene: TRBD2; CDR3nt: TGTGCCAGCAGCTCACGGACTAGACTCAGCACAGATACGCAGTATTTT; CDR3aa: CASSSRTRLSTDTQYF
j_gene: TRBJ2-7; abundance: .; v_gene: TRBV6-5; d_gene: .; CDR3nt: TGTGCCAGCAGTTCGGAGGCAGCCTTTTCCTACGAGCAGTACTTC; CDR3aa: CASSSEAAFSYEQYF
j_gene: TRBJ2-1; abundance: once; v_gene: TRBV28; d_gene: TRBD2; CDR3nt: TGTGCCAGCAGTTTAATCGGGGGGAGAAGCAATGAGCAGTTCTTC; CDR3aa: CASSLIGGRSNEQFF
j_gene: TRBJ2-3; abundance: few; v_gene: TRBV18; d_gene: .; CDR3nt: TGTGCCAGCTCTTACTTAGCCCTCACAGATACGCAGTATTTT; CDR3aa: CASSYLALTDTQYF
j_gene: TRBJ2-5; abundance: few; v_gene: TRBV28; d_gene: TRBD2; CDR3nt: TGTGCCAGCAGGCCCTCTAGCGGGGGTATGAGAGAGACCCAGTACTTC; CDR3aa: CASRPSSGGMRETQYF
j_gene: TRBJ2-7; abundance: .; v_gene: TRBV6-5; d_gene: TRBD1; CDR3nt: TGTGCCAGCAGTTACTCGAAGGGACAGGGCTACGAGCAGTACTTC; CDR3aa: CASSYSKGQGYEQYF
j_gene: TRBJ2-3; abundance: .; v_gene: TRBV12-5; d_gene: .; CDR3nt: TGTGCTAGTGTACAGGGGGGGACAGATACGCAGTATTTT; CDR3aa: CASVQGGTDTQYF
j_gene: TRBJ2-2; abundance: .; v_gene: TRBV19; d_gene: .; CDR3nt: TGTGCCAGCTCCGGGAGATACACCGGGGAGCTGTTTTTT; CDR3aa: CASSGRYTGELFF
j_gene: TRBJ2-1; abundance: once; v_gene: TRBV27; d_gene: TRBD2; CDR3nt: TGTGCCAGCAGTCTTACTAGCGGGAGGGCCCGGAATGAGCAGTTCTTC; CDR3aa: CASSLTSGRARNEQFF
j_gene: TRBJ2-7; abundance: .; v_gene: TRBV18; d_gene: .; CDR3nt: TGTGCCAGCTCACCGCCAAGGAGTACCTACGAGCAGTACTTC; CDR3aa: CASSPPRSTYEQYF
j_gene: TRBJ2-7; abundance: .; v_gene: TRBV2; d_gene: .; CDR3nt: TGTGCTGGAGGGTCATGGTCCTACGAGCAGTACTTC; CDR3aa: CAGGSWSYEQYF
j_gene: TRBJ1-1; abundance: many; v_gene: TRBV6-5; d_gene: TRBD1; CDR3nt: TGTGCCAGCAGTTACTCCCGGACAGGGGGATTAGTTGAAGCTTTCTTT; CDR3aa: CASSYSRTGGLVEAFF
j_gene: TRBJ1-1; abundance: .; v_gene: TRBV10-2; d_gene: TRBD1; CDR3nt: TGCGCCAGCAGTGGACAGGGGAGGAGCACTGAAGCTTTCTTT; CDR3aa: CASSGQGRSTEAFF
j_gene: TRBJ2-6; abundance: .; v_gene: TRBV28; d_gene: TRBD1; CDR3nt: TGTGCCACTGCACAGGGGGCGCAATCTGGGGCCAACGTCCTGACTTTC; CDR3aa: CATAQGAQSGANVLTF
j_gene: TRBJ2-1; abundance: .; v_gene: TRBV9; d_gene: .; CDR3nt: TGTGCCAGCTCCTCAGCGGTCGAGCAGTTCTTC; CDR3aa: CASSSAVEQFF
j_gene: TRBJ1-1; abundance: .; v_gene: TRBV29-1; d_gene: .; CDR3nt: TGCAGCGTTGCTCGGGCATCCACTAGGACTGAAGCTTTCTTT; CDR3aa: CSVARASTRTEAFF
j_gene: TRBJ2-2; abundance: few; v_gene: TRBV7-9; d_gene: .; CDR3nt: TGTGCCAGCAGCTCGGACAGCGGGGAGCTGTTTTTT; CDR3aa: CASSSDSGELFF
j_gene: TRBJ1-4; abundance: .; v_gene: TRBV30; d_gene: .; CDR3nt: TGTGCCTGGAAGGGAGGGGAAAAACTGTTTTTT; CDR3aa: CAWKGGEKLFF